Sequencing of this T cell receptor (beta chain) was carried out in a study of cytomegalovirus exposure and HLA in healthy donors. PCR used 60 Vbeta primers and 13 Jbeta primers. Some clones are missing from TCRdb's copy, which holds only in-frame ones; the method was immunoSEQ multiplex PCR. This repertoire shows more than 65,000 clones, around 79% found once; its top ten account for 20% to 25%. General observations from the study: Associated with cytomegalovirus, according to the listing, were approximately 160 TCR beta chains.

Comment on this clone: Its target is not known.

Trimming cost V 3 bases and J 3 bases; bases outside gene matches: 6. This CDR3 region has 15 residues. Germline lookup yields CDR1 SGHDT and CDR2 YYEEEE. The gene calls are TRBV5-6 and TRBJ1-1; 9 positions agree with TRBD1. The specimen was PBMCs. This receptor was identified in a woman aged 40 to 50 in good health and CMV-seropositive. CDR3 loop: CASSYRDRVHTEAFF. CDR3 coding DNA: TGTGCCAGCAGCTACCGGGACAGGGTCCACACTGAAGCTTTCTTT.